This TCR beta chain comes out of a study of blood T cell repertoires in COVID-19. Overall study: Sources were T cells, B-cell-depleted T cells, or PBMCs; the material itself was cDNA or gDNA.

V was pared by 1 base and J by 9 bases, with 8 bases between. CDR1 is SQVTM, CDR2 ANQGSEA, per germline. This CDR3 is 11 amino acids long. TCRdb's copy holds only in-frame clones and misses some; the assay was immunoSEQ multiplex PCR. The top ten hold roughly 6.4% of the sample, which has roughly 230,000 clones, around four fifths seen once. This clone was detected only a few times. The chain joins TRBV29-1 to TRBJ2-3, with TRBD2 as a possible D gene (6 bases). The clonotype originates from a woman aged 55-75 years with active or convalescent COVID-19. Sequencing was carried out using peripheral blood. Here the CDR3 reads CSVEASGTQYF. The CDR3 DNA is TGCAGCGTTGAAGCGAGCGGGACGCAGTATTTT.